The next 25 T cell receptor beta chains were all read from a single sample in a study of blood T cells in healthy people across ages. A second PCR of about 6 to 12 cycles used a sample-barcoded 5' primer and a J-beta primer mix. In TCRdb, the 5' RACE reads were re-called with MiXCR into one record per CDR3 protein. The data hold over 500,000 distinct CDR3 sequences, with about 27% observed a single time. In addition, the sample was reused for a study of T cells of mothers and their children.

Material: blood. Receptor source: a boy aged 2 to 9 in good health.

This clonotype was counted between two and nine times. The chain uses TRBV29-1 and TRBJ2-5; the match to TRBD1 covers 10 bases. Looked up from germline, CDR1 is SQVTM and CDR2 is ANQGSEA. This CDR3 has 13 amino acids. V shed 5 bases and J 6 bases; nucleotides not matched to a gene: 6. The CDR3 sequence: CSVPRQGAKTQYF. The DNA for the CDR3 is TGCAGCGTTCCTAGACAGGGGGCAAAGACCCAGTACTTC.

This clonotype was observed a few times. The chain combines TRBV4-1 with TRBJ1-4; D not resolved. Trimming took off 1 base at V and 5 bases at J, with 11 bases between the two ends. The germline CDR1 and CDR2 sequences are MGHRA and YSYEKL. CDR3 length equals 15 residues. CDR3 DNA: TGCGCCAGCAGCCAAGGCTCGGGGAGGAATGAAAAACTGTTTTTT. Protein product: CASSQGSGRNEKLFF.

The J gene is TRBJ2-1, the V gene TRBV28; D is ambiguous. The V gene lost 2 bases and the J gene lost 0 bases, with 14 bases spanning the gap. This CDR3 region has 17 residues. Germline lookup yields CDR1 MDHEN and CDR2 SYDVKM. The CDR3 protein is CASSLVDGASSYNEQFF. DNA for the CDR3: TGTGCCAGCAGTTTAGTGGACGGCGCTAGCTCCTACAATGAGCAGTTCTTC. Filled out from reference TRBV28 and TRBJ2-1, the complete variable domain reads DVKVTQSSRYLVKRTGEKVFLECVQDMDHENMFWYRQDPGLGLRLIYFSYDVKMKEKGDIPEGYSVSREKKERFSLILESASTNQTSMYLCASSLVDGASSYNEQFFGPGTRLTVL.

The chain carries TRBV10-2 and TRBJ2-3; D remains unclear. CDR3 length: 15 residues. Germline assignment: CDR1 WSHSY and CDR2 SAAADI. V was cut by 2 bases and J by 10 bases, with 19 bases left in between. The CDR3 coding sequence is TGCGCCAGCAGTGAGGCCCTCACCCTCGGCTTTCCGCAGTATTTT. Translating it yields CASSEALTLGFPQYF.

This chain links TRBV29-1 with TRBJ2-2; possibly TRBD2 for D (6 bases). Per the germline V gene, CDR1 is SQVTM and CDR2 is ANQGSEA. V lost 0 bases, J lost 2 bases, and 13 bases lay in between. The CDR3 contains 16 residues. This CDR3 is CSVEDRGLGNTGELFF. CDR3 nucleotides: TGCAGCGTTGAAGATCGGGGGTTAGGCAACACCGGGGAGCTGTTTTTT.

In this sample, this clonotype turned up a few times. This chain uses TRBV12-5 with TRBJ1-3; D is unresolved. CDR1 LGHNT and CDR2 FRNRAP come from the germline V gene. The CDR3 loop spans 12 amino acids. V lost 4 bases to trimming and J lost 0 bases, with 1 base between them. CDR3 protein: CASGSSGNTIYF. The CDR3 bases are TGTGCTAGTGGTTCCTCTGGAAACACCATATATTTT.

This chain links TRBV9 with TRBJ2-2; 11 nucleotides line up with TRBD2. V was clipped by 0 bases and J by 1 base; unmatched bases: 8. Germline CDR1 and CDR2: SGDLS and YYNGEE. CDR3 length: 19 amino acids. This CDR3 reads CASSVGLAGGNLNTGELFF. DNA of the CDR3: TGTGCCAGCAGCGTAGGGCTAGCGGGGGGAAACTTGAACACCGGGGAGCTGTTTTTT.

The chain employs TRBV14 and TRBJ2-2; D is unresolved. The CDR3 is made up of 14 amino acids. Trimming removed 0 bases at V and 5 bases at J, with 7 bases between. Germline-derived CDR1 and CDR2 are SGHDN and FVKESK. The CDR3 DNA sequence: TGTGCCAGCAGCCAAGATGCAGATACCGGGGAGCTGTTTTTT. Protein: CASSQDADTGELFF. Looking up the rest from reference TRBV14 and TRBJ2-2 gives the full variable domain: EAGVTQFPSHSVIEKGQTVTLRCDPISGHDNLYWYRRVMGKEIKFLLHFVKESKQDESGMPNNRFLAERTGGTYSTLKVQPAELEDSGVYFCASSQDADTGELFFGEGSRLTVL.

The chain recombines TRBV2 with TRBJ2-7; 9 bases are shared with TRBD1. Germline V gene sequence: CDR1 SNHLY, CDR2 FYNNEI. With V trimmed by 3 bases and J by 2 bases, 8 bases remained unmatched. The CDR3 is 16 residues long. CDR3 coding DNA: TGTGCCAGCAGTGAGGCAGGACAGGGGAGCCCCTACGAGCAGTACTTC. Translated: CASSEAGQGSPYEQYF.

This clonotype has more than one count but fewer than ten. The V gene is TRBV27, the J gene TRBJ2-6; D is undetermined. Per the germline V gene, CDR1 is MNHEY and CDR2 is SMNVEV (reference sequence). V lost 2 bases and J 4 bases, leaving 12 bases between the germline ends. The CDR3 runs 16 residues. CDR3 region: CASSLKPAPGANVLTF. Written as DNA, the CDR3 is TGTGCCAGCAGTTTAAAACCTGCGCCGGGGGCCAACGTCCTGACTTTC.

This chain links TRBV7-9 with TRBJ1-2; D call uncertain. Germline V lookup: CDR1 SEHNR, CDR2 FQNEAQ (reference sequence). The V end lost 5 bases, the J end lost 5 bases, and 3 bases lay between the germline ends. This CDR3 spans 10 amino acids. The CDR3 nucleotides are TGTGCCAGCAGCGGTTATGGCTACACCTTC. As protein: CASSGYGYTF.

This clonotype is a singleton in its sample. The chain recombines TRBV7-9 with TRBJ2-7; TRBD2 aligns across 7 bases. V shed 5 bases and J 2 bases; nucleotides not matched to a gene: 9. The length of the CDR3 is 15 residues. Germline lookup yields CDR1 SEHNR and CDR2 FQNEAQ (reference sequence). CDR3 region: CASSPGGGITYEQYF. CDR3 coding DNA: TGTGCCAGCAGCCCCGGGGGAGGGATCACCTACGAGCAGTACTTC.

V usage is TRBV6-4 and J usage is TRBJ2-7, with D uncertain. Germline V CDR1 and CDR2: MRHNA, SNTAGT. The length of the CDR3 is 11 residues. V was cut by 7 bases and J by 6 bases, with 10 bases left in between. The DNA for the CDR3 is TGTGCCAGCAACTTTAAGGGCGAGCAGTACTTC. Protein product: CASNFKGEQYF.

The CDR3 DNA sequence: TGTGCCAGCAGCGAGGGTGGGGCTTCCTACGAGCAGTACTTC. Translation: CASSEGGASYEQYF. The chain is built from TRBV9 and TRBJ2-1; perhaps TRBD1 as D (5 bases). The J call may be in error: the DNA end matches TRBJ2-7 better. This CDR3 has 14 amino acids. Germline V lookup: CDR1 SGDLS, CDR2 YYNGEE.

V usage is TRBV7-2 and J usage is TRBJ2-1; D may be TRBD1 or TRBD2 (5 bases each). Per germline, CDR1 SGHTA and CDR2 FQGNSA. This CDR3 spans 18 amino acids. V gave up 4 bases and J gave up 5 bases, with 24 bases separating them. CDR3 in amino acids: CASSSFSGAGTVHNEQFF. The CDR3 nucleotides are TGTGCCAGCAGCTCGTTCTCAGGTGCCGGGACGGTTCACAATGAGCAGTTCTTC.

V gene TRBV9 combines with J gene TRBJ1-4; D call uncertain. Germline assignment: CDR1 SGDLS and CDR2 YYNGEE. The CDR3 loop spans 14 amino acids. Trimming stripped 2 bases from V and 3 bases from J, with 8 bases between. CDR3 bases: TGTGCCAGCAGCGTCGGAAAGGCTAATGAAAAACTGTTTTTT. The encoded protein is CASSVGKANEKLFF.

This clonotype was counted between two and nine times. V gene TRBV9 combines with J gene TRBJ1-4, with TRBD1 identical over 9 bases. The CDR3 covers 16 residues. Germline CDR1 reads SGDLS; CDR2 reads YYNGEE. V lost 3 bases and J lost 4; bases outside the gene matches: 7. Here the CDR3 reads CASSAGQGFDNEKLFF. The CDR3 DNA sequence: TGTGCCAGCAGCGCCGGACAGGGGTTCGATAATGAAAAACTGTTTTTT.

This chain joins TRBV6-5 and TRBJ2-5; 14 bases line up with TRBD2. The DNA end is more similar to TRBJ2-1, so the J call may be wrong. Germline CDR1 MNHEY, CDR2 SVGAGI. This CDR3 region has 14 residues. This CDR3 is CASRRGLAGGEQFF. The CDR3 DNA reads TGTGCCAGCAGACGCGGACTAGCGGGAGGAGAGCAGTTCTTC.

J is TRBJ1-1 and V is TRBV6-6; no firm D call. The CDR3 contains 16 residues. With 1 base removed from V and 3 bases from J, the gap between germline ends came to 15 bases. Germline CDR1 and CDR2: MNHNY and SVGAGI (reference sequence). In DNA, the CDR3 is TGTGCCAGCAGTTACTTAGGGTCCAGTCGAGACACTGAAGCTTTCTTT. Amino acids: CASSYLGSSRDTEAFF.

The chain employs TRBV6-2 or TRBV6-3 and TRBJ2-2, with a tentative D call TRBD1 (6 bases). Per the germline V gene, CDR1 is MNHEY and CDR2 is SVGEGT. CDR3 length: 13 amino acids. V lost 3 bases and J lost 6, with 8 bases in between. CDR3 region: CASSYPGAGELFF. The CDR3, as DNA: TGTGCCAGCAGTTATCCAGGGGCCGGGGAGCTGTTTTTT.

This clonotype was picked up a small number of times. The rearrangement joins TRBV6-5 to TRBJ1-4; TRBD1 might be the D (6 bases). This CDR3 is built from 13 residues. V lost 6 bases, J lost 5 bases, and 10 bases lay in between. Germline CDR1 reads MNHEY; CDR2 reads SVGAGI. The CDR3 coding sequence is TGTGCCAGCAGGAACGGGGGCAATGAAAAACTGTTTTTT. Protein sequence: CASRNGGNEKLFF.

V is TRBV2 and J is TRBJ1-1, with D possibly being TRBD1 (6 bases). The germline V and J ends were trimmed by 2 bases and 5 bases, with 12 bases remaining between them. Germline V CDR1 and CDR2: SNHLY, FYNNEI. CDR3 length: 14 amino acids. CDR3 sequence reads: CASSETRTVTEAFF. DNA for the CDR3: TGTGCCAGCAGTGAAACCCGGACAGTAACTGAAGCTTTCTTT. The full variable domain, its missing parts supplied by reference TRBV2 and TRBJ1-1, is EPEVTQTPSHQVTQMGQEVILRCVPISNHLYFYWYRQILGQKVEFLVSFYNNEISEKSEIFDDQFSVERPDGSNFTLKIRSTKLEDSAMYFCASSETRTVTEAFFGQGTRLTVV.

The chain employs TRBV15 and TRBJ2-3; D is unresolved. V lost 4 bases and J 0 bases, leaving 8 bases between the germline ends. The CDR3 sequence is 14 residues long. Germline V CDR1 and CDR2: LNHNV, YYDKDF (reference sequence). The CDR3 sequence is CATSKGGSTDTQYF. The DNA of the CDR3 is TGTGCCACCAGCAAAGGTGGGAGCACAGATACGCAGTATTTT.

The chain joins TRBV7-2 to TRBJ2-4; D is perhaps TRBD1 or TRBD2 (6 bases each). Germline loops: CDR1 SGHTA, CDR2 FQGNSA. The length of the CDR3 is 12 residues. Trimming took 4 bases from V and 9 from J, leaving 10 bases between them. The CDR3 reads CASSWGAGIQYF. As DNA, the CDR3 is TGTGCCAGCAGCTGGGGGGCGGGCATTCAGTACTTC.

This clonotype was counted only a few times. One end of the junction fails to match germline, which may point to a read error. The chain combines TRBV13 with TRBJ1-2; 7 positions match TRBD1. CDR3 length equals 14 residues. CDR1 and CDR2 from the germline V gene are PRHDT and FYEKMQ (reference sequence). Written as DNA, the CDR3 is TGTGCCAGCAGCCTAGGGACAGCCCGAGCGGGCTACACCTTC. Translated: CASSLGTARAGYTF.